The entry that follows covers one T cell receptor beta chain sequence. Its specificity is not known. The same CDR3 is also encoded by other DNA sequences in this sample. V lost 1 base and J lost 3, with 5 bases in between. This CDR3 comprises 12 residues. Germline assignment: CDR1 SGHKS and CDR2 YYEKEE (reference sequence). PCR was performed using 60 Vbeta and 13 Jbeta primers. The table came from immunoSEQ multiplex PCR; TCRdb's copy has only in-frame clones and leaves some out. The sample has roughly 110,000 clones, 60% to 85% seen once. The data were taken from a study of cytomegalovirus exposure and HLA in healthy donors. Broader study findings: Presence/absence results assume similar sequencing depth per donor, which may not hold. Researchers reportedly found TCR beta sequences accurately predicted most subjects' HLA-A and HLA-B alleles.

The V gene is TRBV5-5, the J gene TRBJ2-7, with D unresolved. Source material: PBMCs. The clonotype was recovered from a middle-aged woman in good health and CMV-seropositive. The CDR3 sequence is CASSLSGYEQYF. CDR3 coding DNA: TGTGCCAGCAGCTTGTCCGGCTACGAGCAGTACTTC.